One and the same sample provided the 9 T cell receptor beta chains below, sequenced in a study of T cell changes during pregnancy in multiple sclerosis (dated by TCRdb to between 2017 and 2020). Libraries were prepared through the immunoSEQ multiplex PCR assay. TCRdb re-hosts the immuneACCESS table, in-frame sequences only. Its copies lack some clones; in the studies checked, an unresolved V gene accounts for under half of them, and the cause for the rest is not known. The sample table records 55,000 to 70,000 clones; approximately 90% of these occur just once. Approximately 1.5% of the sample rests with the top ten. The sample here was peripheral blood, taken in the third trimester of pregnancy. These TCRs come from a female donor in good health, enrolled as a control in a pregnancy study.

The V call is TRBV7-2, the J call TRBJ1-2; the match to TRBD1 covers 8 bases. The CDR3 totals 14 residues. The trim removed 2 bases at V and 6 bases at J, leaving 5 bases unmatched. In germline, CDR1 is SGHTA, CDR2 FQGNSA. The CDR3 coding sequence is TGTGCCAGCAGCTTAATGGCAGGGGGCGATGGCTACACCTTC. Amino acid sequence: CASSLMAGGDGYTF.

This chain uses TRBV4-2 with TRBJ1-6; D is perhaps TRBD1 (5 bases). The CDR3 contains 14 residues. Germline V gives CDR1 LGHNA, CDR2 YNFKEQ. The V and J ends lost 0 bases and 6 bases respectively, with 6 bases between them. This CDR3 reads CASSQEGANSPLHF. The CDR3 DNA follows: TGTGCCAGCAGCCAAGAAGGGGCTAATTCACCCCTCCACTTT.

The chain is built from TRBV4-1 and TRBJ1-4; 8 positions match TRBD1. Germline values: CDR1 MGHRA, CDR2 YSYEKL. The ends lost 3 bases at V and 4 bases at J; junction bases unmatched: 4. The length of the CDR3 is 15 residues. As DNA, the CDR3 is TGCGCCAGCAGCCACGGACAGGGCGGTAATGAAAAACTGTTTTTT. Its translation is CASSHGQGGNEKLFF.

The chain couples TRBV19 to TRBJ2-5; the match to TRBD2 covers 16 bases. Germline CDR1 LNHDA, CDR2 SQIVND (reference sequence). The CDR3 is 18 amino acids. V trimming: 4 bases; J trimming: 2 bases; junction bases outside the gene matches: 7. CDR3 sequence reads: CASSTLPGLAGGQETQYF. In nucleotides, the CDR3 is TGTGCCAGTAGTACCTTGCCGGGACTAGCGGGGGGGCAAGAGACCCAGTACTTC.

CDR3 region: CASRPGQGLSYEQYF. The CDR3 DNA is TGTGCCAGCAGACCCGGACAGGGGTTATCCTACGAGCAGTACTTC. The chain recombines TRBV5-6 with TRBJ2-7; 9 bases line up with TRBD1. There are 15 residues in the CDR3. Germline V gene data show CDR1 as SGHDT and CDR2 as YYEEEE. The V segment lost 5 bases and the J segment 1 base; nucleotides outside the gene matches: 7.

This chain uses TRBV29-1 with TRBJ1-2; 8 bases agree with TRBD1. CDR1 is SQVTM and CDR2 is ANQGSEA in the germline V gene. Trimming cost V 2 bases and J 8 bases; bases outside gene matches: 10. This CDR3 spans 14 amino acids. CDR3 region: CSVESGQGKEGYTF. In DNA, the CDR3 is TGCAGCGTTGAATCAGGACAGGGAAAAGAGGGCTACACCTTC.

This rearrangement joins TRBV18 to TRBJ2-2, with no clear D. Per germline, CDR1 KGHSH and CDR2 LQKENI. The V and J ends lost 3 bases and 1 base respectively, with 6 bases between them. The CDR3 loop spans 14 amino acids. The CDR3 DNA follows: TGTGCCAGCTCACCGAGCATGAACACCGGGGAGCTGTTTTTT. It is translated as CASSPSMNTGELFF.

This rearrangement joins TRBV4-2 to TRBJ2-7; D is possibly TRBD1 (6 bases). Germline CDR1 and CDR2: LGHNA and YNFKEQ. This CDR3 is built from 16 residues. Trimming removed 2 bases at V and 1 base at J, with 15 bases between. CDR3 loop: CASSQPSGQTSYEQYF. The CDR3 nucleotides are TGTGCCAGCAGCCAACCTTCGGGACAAACATCCTACGAGCAGTACTTC.

V is TRBV18 and J is TRBJ1-2; 7 bases align to TRBD1. Per the germline V gene, CDR1 is KGHSH and CDR2 is LQKENI. The CDR3 has 13 residues. V lost 4 bases, J lost 6 bases, and 5 bases stayed unmatched. CDR3 DNA: TGTGCCAGCTCACGACAGGGAGCGGATGGCTACACCTTC. Translation gives CASSRQGADGYTF.